This T cell receptor beta chain was identified in a study of tumor and adjacent non-tumor tissue in lung cancer (dated by TCRdb to the late 2010s). A note on the overall study: By cancer type, the cohort comprised approximately 12 adenocarcinoma patients, 2 squamous cell carcinoma patients and 1 small cell lung cancer patient. The approximately 15 patients were aged about 31 to 76 years, included 10 men and 5 women, and had TNM stage I to III disease. Using bulk TCRbeta repertoires from over twelve lung cancer patients, the study set lung tumor tissue side by side with matched distant non-tumor lung tissue. Over 25 paired specimens, one tumor and one normal lung sample per patient, were profiled by TCRbeta CDR3 sequencing. Sequencing generated a total of about 130,000,000 productive TCRbeta reads, averaging around 4 million reads per sample.

Summary of the overall study and its limitations: The top 100 clones accounted for a significantly larger cumulative portion of the repertoire in normal lung than in tumor tissue. Peripheral blood was not sequenced, so blood TCRbeta repertoires in these lung cancer patients were not examined. TCR diversity (inverse Simpson) was significantly higher in tumor than in normal lung tissue (about 400 vs 180, P = 0.0075, Mann-Whitney U test). The cohort had only around 15 patients, and the authors noted that larger samples and more detailed clinical data are needed. TCR diversity was significantly higher in younger patients, and greater tumor TCR diversity was associated with shorter overall survival and shorter disease-free survival. Neither the sequencing platform nor unique molecular identifiers are named or mentioned anywhere in the methods.

Details on this clonotype: Its antigen remains unidentified. The input lacks base qualities; no much larger clone sits a single base away.

The library was prepared using multiplex PCR. Sequencing was carried out with an Illumina HiSeq 2500. Following protocols modified from ARM-PCR, the researchers constructed TCRbeta libraries through three rounds of nested PCR with primers (Table S4). PCR products of 200-500 bp were gel-excised and purified with the QIAquick gel extraction kit before sequencing. In the paper's pipeline: Reads were cleaned using Trimmomatic, were merged into complete CDR3 sequences using FLASH, and were assigned to V(D)J germline segments using MiTCR. VDJtools was used to compute clonal diversity as the inverse Simpson's index. In-frame sequences lacking a premature stop codon were counted as productive reads. TCRdb applied fastp at Q25 and MiXCR to the public reads, then kept only in-frame beta chains. Records with the same CDR3 protein are collapsed into one entry carrying the most frequent genes and DNA. TCRdb, not the original authors, processed these V and J calls. Here the sample has roughly 120,000 distinct CDR3 sequences; roughly three fifths occur a single time. The ten biggest clones cover 15% to 20% of the sample.

The CDR3, from cysteine to phenylalanine, totals 15 residues. Solely the CDR3 DNA is kept, with 45 bases framed from the first base. For CDR1 and CDR2, the germline V gene lists SGHTA and FQGNSA. V is shortened by 1 base, J by 6 bases, and the region joining them spans 15 bases. RNA was isolated from bulk unsorted tissue, and RNA quality was assessed with a NanoDrop ND-1000 and an Agilent 2100. Normal lung samples were distant non-tumor tissue taken more than 3 cm from the tumor edge. Donors were newly diagnosed lung cancer patients admitted for thoracic surgery in China between August and November 2014, without prior chemotherapy. Anyone who had undergone radiotherapy or chemotherapy before, or who had another cancer at the same time, was left out of the study. Surgical tissue pieces of roughly 1-2 cm3 were preserved in RNAlater solution and were kept at -80 degrees C until use.

This sequence was found in a man aged 60-69 years with non-small cell lung cancer. The rearranged chain carries TRBV7-2 and TRBJ1-2, with a weak D call of TRBD1 (6 bases match). The sample comprised distant non-tumor lung tissue. The CDR3 region: CASSLDRQGIDGYTF. The bases are TGTGCCAGCAGCTTAGATCGGCAGGGGATCGATGGCTACACCTTC.